This paragraph reports one T cell receptor beta chain. This CDR3 is 15 amino acids long. Germline CDR1 and CDR2: SGHAT and FQDESV (reference sequence). The V and J ends lost 4 bases and 4 bases respectively, with 13 bases between them. The record originates from a study of blood T cells in healthy people across ages. The authors ran a second PCR of roughly 7 to 11 cycles using a sample-barcoded 5' primer and a J-beta primer mix. TCRdb fed the 5' RACE reads into MiXCR, producing one record per CDR3 protein. The sample consists of about 800,000 distinct CDR3 sequences, just under 25% of them appearing once. The data were also submitted as part of a second study, on T cells of mothers and their children. This second study says: Using around 1.6 ug per 15 ul, all extracted RNA underwent cDNA synthesis. It was related mother-child pairs that showed slightly higher overlap than unrelated pairs, without reaching significance.

The chain combines TRBV11-1 with TRBJ2-2; D gene ambiguous. The material sequenced was blood. The receptor comes from a boy younger than 18 in good health. Here the CDR3 reads CASSYSVGSTGELFF. The CDR3 DNA follows: TGTGCCAGCAGCTACTCTGTAGGAAGCACCGGGGAGCTGTTTTTT.